The 24 T cell receptor beta chains reported below all come from one sample, sequenced in a study of ipilimumab plus nivolumab after autologous stem cell transplantation. This table comes from immunoSEQ multiplex PCR, and its TCRdb copy is limited to in-frame clones, with some not included. Counted here are more than 15,000 clones, approximately 79% occurring once; the ten biggest clones make up roughly 35%. Specimen: PBMCs, collected in a trial of ipilimumab plus nivolumab as post-transplant consolidation. These receptors came from a male donor with diffuse large B-cell lymphoma.

The rearrangement links TRBV28 to TRBJ2-3; 10 nucleotides line up with TRBD2. The junction had 15 bases not matched to a gene; V was cut back by 1 base and J by 11 bases. The CDR3 is 17 amino acids. CDR1 and CDR2 (germline): MDHEN, SYDVKM. CDR3 in amino acids: CASSLFGRGLAGARQYF. The CDR3, as DNA: TGTGCCAGCAGTTTATTTGGAAGGGGGCTAGCGGGGGCACGGCAGTATTTT.

In this sample, this clone turned up a few times. The V and J genes are TRBV30 and TRBJ1-2; tentatively, D is TRBD1 (6 bases). The germline V and J ends were trimmed by 0 bases and 5 bases, with 13 bases remaining between them. This CDR3 spans 14 amino acids. CDR1 is GTSNPN, CDR2 SVGIG, per germline (reference sequence). The CDR3 is CAWSVGRGIYGYTF. CDR3 sequence (DNA): TGTGCCTGGAGTGTCGGCAGGGGCATTTATGGCTACACCTTC.

V and J are TRBV5-1 and TRBJ2-4; D is undetermined. The CDR3 spans 13 residues. Trimming left V 0 bases short and J 8 bases short, with 9 bases between. Germline loops: CDR1 SGHRS, CDR2 YFSETQ. The CDR3 spells CASSLGAFDIQYF. DNA of the CDR3: TGCGCCAGCAGCTTGGGGGCTTTTGACATTCAGTACTTC.

The V gene is TRBV5-1, the J gene TRBJ1-2; D perhaps matches TRBD1 (5 bases). The CDR3 covers 13 residues. V dropped 4 bases and J dropped 3 bases, with 10 bases sitting between them. Germline V gene sequence: CDR1 SGHRS, CDR2 YFSETQ. CDR3 coding DNA: TGCGCCAGCAGCCCAGACAGTCACTATGGCTACACCTTC. It yields the protein CASSPDSHYGYTF.

The gene calls are TRBV2 and TRBJ2-2, with D possibly being TRBD1 (5 bases). V dropped 3 bases and J dropped 5 bases, with 10 bases sitting between them. The CDR3 length is 14 residues. From germline, CDR1 is SNHLY and CDR2 FYNNEI. CDR3 in amino acids: CASSDRAGTGELFF. DNA for the CDR3: TGTGCCAGCAGTGACAGGGCTGGAACCGGGGAGCTGTTTTTT. Combining the CDR3 with reference TRBV2 and TRBJ2-2 gives the whole variable domain EPEVTQTPSHQVTQMGQEVILRCVPISNHLYFYWYRQILGQKVEFLVSFYNNEISEKSEIFDDQFSVERPDGSNFTLKIRSTKLEDSAMYFCASSDRAGTGELFFGEGSRLTVL.

The chain is built from TRBV5-1 and TRBJ2-5; 7 bases match TRBD2. The CDR3 loop spans 14 amino acids. CDR1 and CDR2 (germline): SGHRS, YFSETQ. The V gene end was trimmed by 4 bases and the J gene end by 5 bases; junction bases not matched to a gene: 8. For the CDR3, the DNA is TGCGCCAGCAGCCCCAGTATGGGGGGGGAGACCCAGTACTTC. It translates to CASSPSMGGETQYF.

The chain employs TRBV4-2 and TRBJ2-1; a weak D match, TRBD2 (6 bases). The CDR3 has 13 residues. V shed 0 bases and J shed 10 bases, with 10 bases lying between them. Looked up from germline, CDR1 is LGHNA and CDR2 is YNFKEQ. In DNA, the CDR3 is TGTGCCAGCAGCCAAGAAATGGCGGGGGAGCAGTTCTTC. Its translation is CASSQEMAGEQFF.

In this sample, this clone turned up a few times. The genes are TRBV7-8 and TRBJ1-1; the D gene is possibly TRBD1 (6 bases). Trimming shortened V by 7 bases and J by 4 bases, and 13 bases separated the two germline ends. CDR1 is SGHVS, CDR2 FQNEAQ, per germline. This CDR3 contains 13 residues. CDR3 coding DNA: TGTGCCAGCAACGACAGGAGGGCCACTGAAGCTTTCTTT. Protein sequence: CASNDRRATEAFF.

This rearrangement joins TRBV5-1 to TRBJ2-3; D is ambiguous. The CDR3 has 15 residues. The germline CDR1 and CDR2 sequences are SGHRS and YFSETQ. Trimming pared 1 base from V and 2 bases from J, leaving 11 bases between. The CDR3 loop reads CASSLPASLTDTQYF. The CDR3 DNA reads TGCGCCAGCAGCTTGCCAGCTTCACTCACAGATACGCAGTATTTT.

As DNA, the CDR3 is TGTGCCATCAGTGGGACAGGGGGCACTGAAGCTTTCTTT. Its protein is CAISGTGGTEAFF. V usage is TRBV10-3 and J usage is TRBJ1-1, with TRBD1 matching over 10 bases. There are 13 residues in the CDR3. CDR1 and CDR2 from the germline V gene are ENHRY and SYGVKD. The J segment lost 4 bases and the V segment lost 4 bases, leaving 0 bases of the junction unmatched.

This chain links TRBV5-4 with TRBJ2-1; D may be TRBD2 (5 bases). The CDR3 extends over 14 amino acids. CDR1 is SGHNT and CDR2 is YYREEE in the germline V gene (reference sequence). The V gene lost 3 bases and the J gene lost 5 bases, with 12 bases spanning the gap. CDR3 residues: CASSSWTSDNEQFF. In nucleotides, the CDR3 is TGTGCCAGCAGCTCTTGGACTTCTGACAATGAGCAGTTCTTC.

This clone was seen a few times. V gene TRBV6-6 combines with J gene TRBJ1-1; the D gene is possibly TRBD1 (5 bases). The CDR3 runs to 14 residues. CDR1 and CDR2 from the germline V gene are MNHNY and SVGAGI (reference sequence). V lost 7 bases, J lost 4 bases, and 16 bases lay in between. The CDR3 DNA is TGTGCCAGCACCGAGGGGTTTGTGGGCACTGAAGCTTTCTTT. Encoded protein: CASTEGFVGTEAFF.

The V call is TRBV5-1, the J call TRBJ2-5, with D perhaps being TRBD1 or TRBD2 (6 bases each). The V gene lost 6 bases and the J gene lost 5 bases, with 23 bases spanning the gap. The CDR3 totals 16 residues. Germline values: CDR1 SGHRS, CDR2 YFSETQ. The CDR3 nucleotides read TGCGCCAGCACTCTTCTGAGTGGGGGGCCGGAGGAGACCCAGTACTTC. Its translation: CASTLLSGGPEETQYF.

The CDR3 loop reads CASSIVGTGWYDTEAFF. The CDR3 nucleotides read TGTGCCAGTAGTATAGTTGGAACAGGGTGGTACGACACTGAAGCTTTCTTT. V is TRBV19 and J is TRBJ1-1; tentatively, D is TRBD1 (6 bases). CDR1 is LNHDA, CDR2 SQIVND, per germline (reference sequence). This CDR3 spans 17 amino acids. The V end lost 1 base, the J end lost 3 bases, and 18 bases lay between the germline ends.

The chain carries TRBV6-6 and TRBJ1-1; D gene ambiguous. Germline V gene lookup returns CDR1 MNHNY and CDR2 SVGAGI (reference sequence). The length of the CDR3 is 12 residues. V was cut by 2 bases and J by 7 bases, with 8 bases left in between. CDR3 coding DNA: TGTGCCAGCAGTTACAAAGCCGATGAAGCTTTCTTT. Its translation is CASSYKADEAFF.

The V gene is TRBV28, the J gene TRBJ2-2, with TRBD1 identical over 12 bases. The CDR3 is 17 residues long. The germline V gene has CDR1 MDHEN and CDR2 SYDVKM. The V gene end was trimmed by 7 bases and the J gene end by 1 base; junction bases not matched to a gene: 7. CDR3: CASIEGQGAGNTGELFF. The DNA for the CDR3 is TGTGCCAGCATTGAGGGACAGGGGGCTGGGAACACCGGGGAGCTGTTTTTT.

This clone was seen only a few times. The CDR3 region is CASSLDLGFGYTF. The CDR3 DNA sequence: TGTGCCAGCAGCTTAGATCTAGGCTTTGGCTACACCTTC. This sequence joins TRBV11-3 and TRBJ1-2; D unclear. CDR1 SGHNT and CDR2 YENEEA come from the germline V gene. Trimming left V 0 bases short and J 7 bases short, with 9 bases between. The CDR3 length is 13 residues.

The rearrangement joins TRBV28 to TRBJ1-1; D unresolved. The CDR3 loop spans 12 amino acids. Germline V gives CDR1 MDHEN, CDR2 SYDVKM. The V end was cut by 3 bases, the J end by 1 base, with 3 bases between. For the CDR3, the DNA is TGTGCCAGCAGTTTGTCGAACACTGAAGCTTTCTTT. Its protein product is CASSLSNTEAFF.

The chain has TRBV29-1 and TRBJ1-2; perhaps TRBD1 as D (5 bases). This CDR3 region has 13 residues. Trimming stripped 2 bases from V and 4 bases from J, with 11 bases between. Germline assignment: CDR1 SQVTM and CDR2 ANQGSEA. CDR3 sequence: CSVEWGDRYGYTF. The CDR3 DNA reads as TGCAGCGTTGAATGGGGGGATCGCTATGGCTACACCTTC.

This chain connects TRBV15 to TRBJ2-1; D gene ambiguous. V was shortened by 1 base and J by 8 bases, with 12 bases between the two germline ends. The CDR3 contains 14 residues. Germline V lookup: CDR1 LNHNV, CDR2 YYDKDF (reference sequence). The CDR3 sequence is CATSRGASVDEQFF. The CDR3 DNA is TGTGCCACCAGCAGAGGGGCGTCGGTGGATGAGCAGTTCTTC.

The chain has TRBV5-5 and TRBJ2-3; D perhaps matches TRBD1 (6 bases). The germline V gene has CDR1 SGHKS and CDR2 YYEKEE (reference sequence). Trimming pared 5 bases from V and 4 bases from J, leaving 14 bases between. This CDR3 comprises 14 residues. CDR3 residues: CASSRDTLADTQYF. For the CDR3, the DNA is TGTGCCAGCAGTCGGGACACCCTGGCAGATACGCAGTATTTT.

The chain uses TRBV5-1 and TRBJ1-2; 10 bases are shared with TRBD1. V shed 5 bases and J 7 bases; nucleotides not matched to a gene: 8. Germline lookup yields CDR1 SGHRS and CDR2 YFSETQ. This CDR3 has 14 amino acids. CDR3: CASRPGTGEGGYTF. The CDR3 DNA follows: TGCGCCAGCAGGCCCGGGACAGGGGAGGGTGGCTACACCTTC.

Judged by abundance, this clone is large. The rearrangement links TRBV4-1 to TRBJ1-2; D is unclear. Germline V CDR1 and CDR2: MGHRA, YSYEKL. This CDR3 spans 13 amino acids. Trimming pared 0 bases from V and 7 bases from J, leaving 9 bases between. The CDR3 bases are TGCGCCAGCAGCCAAGAGGGTGTGGTTGGCTACACCTTC. Translated: CASSQEGVVGYTF.

This sequence joins TRBV10-2 and TRBJ2-3; 9 bases map to TRBD2. The V and J ends lost 7 bases and 6 bases, in that order; junction bases with no gene match: 8. Germline CDR1 WSHSY, CDR2 SAAADI. The CDR3 spans 14 residues. The CDR3 nucleotides read TGCGCCAGCACTCCCAGCGGGAGGATCGATACGCAGTATTTT. Its translation is CASTPSGRIDTQYF.